The entry below gives a single T cell receptor beta chain sequence along with its context. Its antigen is not known. The data were obtained in a study of T cell responses to AZD1222 COVID-19 vaccine. Overall study findings and caveats: Nearly half of spike-specific TCRs reportedly target variant regions that are unmutated in the B.1.351 and B.1.1.7 variants.

Between the trimmed V and J ends, which lost 3 bases and 7 bases, there was a span of 7 bases. The CDR3 is made up of 13 amino acids. This table comes from immunoSEQ multiplex PCR, and its TCRdb copy is limited to in-frame clones, with some not included. Of roughly 70,000 clones listed, roughly four fifths were seen once; the top ten hold more than 5%. The sequenced sample was peripheral blood, obtained on day 0 of AZD1222 vaccination. The V call is TRBV12-3 or TRBV12-4, the J call TRBJ1-6; D gene ambiguous. This TCR came from an adult in good health. This chain's CDR3 is CASSFSANSPLHF. Here the CDR3 DNA reads TGTGCCAGCAGTTTTTCCGCGAATTCACCCCTCCACTTT.